Listed below are T cell receptor beta chains from one sample, sequenced in a study of blood T cell repertoires in COVID-19. The repertoire was sequenced with immunoSEQ multiplex PCR; TCRdb's copy has only in-frame clones and lacks some. In the table there are around 250,000 clones, roughly 84% of which are singletons. The sequencing input was peripheral blood. The receptors here all came from a middle-aged woman who had recovered from COVID-19. The CDR3 runs from the conserved cysteine through the conserved F or W. The D gene is left open where the match is weak. The size of a clone is reported for some rows only, either as once, few or many, or as a class for expanded clones.

TGCGCCAGCAGCTTGGGCTCAACGAGTGGCAATGAGCAGTTCTTC CASSLGSTSGNEQFF TRBV5-1 NA TRBJ2-1 NA
TGTGCCAGCTCGGACACAGGGGGTGGTGAAAAACTGTTTTTT CASSDTGGGEKLFF TRBV18 TRBD1 TRBJ1-4 NA
TGTGCCAGCAGCCAACTGAGCGGACCAAATAATTCACCCCTCCACTTT CASSQLSGPNNSPLHF TRBV14 NA TRBJ1-6 NA
TGTGCCAGCAGTGACCCAGATACCTACGAGCAGTACTTC CASSDPDTYEQYF TRBV2 NA TRBJ2-7 NA
TGTGCCAGCAGTGACGGCGGGCTAGCGGGGGGGAATGAGCAGTTCTTC CASSDGGLAGGNEQFF TRBV6-4 TRBD2 TRBJ2-1 few
TGTGCCAGCAGTTACTCCAACAGATTTAAAGAGACCCAGTACTTC CASSYSNRFKETQYF TRBV6-5 NA TRBJ2-5 NA
TGCGCCAGCAGCTTGGACCGTCGGCGGAGTGCCTACGAGCAGTACTTC CASSLDRRRSAYEQYF TRBV5-1 NA TRBJ2-7 NA
TGTGCCAGCACCGACAGGGGGAAGTTTCCGCCCGAGCAGTACTTC CASTDRGKFPPEQYF TRBV28 TRBD1 TRBJ2-7 NA
TGCGCCAGCAGTGAGTCGCCAGGGTATTTAGATGGCTACACCTTC CASSESPGYLDGYTF TRBV10-1 NA TRBJ1-2 NA
TGCGCCAGCAGCTGGACTAGCGGGGGGGCCGGTGCGTCAGATACGCAGTATTTT CASSWTSGGAGASDTQYF TRBV5-1 TRBD2 TRBJ2-3 NA
TGTGCCAGCACCTCGTGGGCGGGGGGGCCTCGGGAGACCCAGTACTTC CASTSWAGGPRETQYF TRBV7-2 TRBD2 TRBJ2-5 NA
TGTGCCAGCAGTTTATACCAGCCGGGGGAGGGCTACACCTTC CASSLYQPGEGYTF TRBV28 NA TRBJ1-2 NA
TGCGCCAGCAGCTTGGGACTAGCGGACCCAGATACGCAGTATTTT CASSLGLADPDTQYF TRBV5-1 TRBD2 TRBJ2-3 once
TGTGCCAGCAGCTTGGGGACTAGCGGGGGGGATGAGCAGTTCTTC CASSLGTSGGDEQFF TRBV27 TRBD2 TRBJ2-1 NA
TGTGCCAGCAGTTTACACAGTTCGCAGACCGGGGAGCTGTTTTTT CASSLHSSQTGELFF TRBV28 NA TRBJ2-2 NA
TGTGCCAGCAGCTTAGAATACGGGAGTCTCTCCTACAATGAGCAGTTCTTC CASSLEYGSLSYNEQFF TRBV11-2 NA TRBJ2-1 NA
TGCGCCAGCAGTGAGTCGAGGTCAGGGGGGCTCTACAATGAGCAGTTCTTC CASSESRSGGLYNEQFF TRBV10-1 NA TRBJ2-1 once
TGTGCCAGCAAGAACCGACTAGGGTCTGGGACGCAGTATTTT CASKNRLGSGTQYF TRBV2 NA TRBJ2-3 NA
TGCGCCAGCAGCCGAAGCGGGGGGGCCGAACAAGAGACCCAGTACTTC CASSRSGGAEQETQYF TRBV5-1 TRBD2 TRBJ2-5 NA
TGTGCCAGTAGTTGGGAGGGGTATAGCAATCAGCCCCAGCATTTT CASSWEGYSNQPQHF TRBV19 NA TRBJ1-5 NA
TGTGCCAGCAGGACTAGCAGCCCTAATGAGCAGTTCTTC CASRTSSPNEQFF TRBV6-5 TRBD2 TRBJ2-1 NA
TGTGCCACCAGTGATAGGGACAGGGGCGGCTACGAGCAGTACTTC CATSDRDRGGYEQYF TRBV24-1 TRBD1 TRBJ2-7 NA
TGTGCCAGCTCCGGGCAGGGTGGGGACTATGAAAAACTGTTTTTT CASSGQGGDYEKLFF TRBV28 NA TRBJ1-4 NA
TGTGCCAGCAGCTTAGTCCGGACTATCACTTACAATGAGCAGTTCTTC CASSLVRTITYNEQFF TRBV11-2 NA TRBJ2-1 NA
TGTGCCAGCAGCTTAGGGGGTTCTGGGTATGGCTACACCTTC CASSLGGSGYGYTF TRBV6-5 NA TRBJ1-2 NA
TGTGCCATCGGAGAAACTTCAGGGTTCGGTCAGCCCCAGCATTTT CAIGETSGFGQPQHF TRBV10-3 NA TRBJ1-5 NA
TGTGCCAGCAGCTTGGACAGGGAGAAACGCTACGAGCAGTACTTC CASSLDREKRYEQYF TRBV5-4 NA TRBJ2-7 NA
TGCAGTGCTACCAGGGGAGAGACCCAGTACTTC CSATRGETQYF TRBV20-1 NA TRBJ2-5 NA
TGCGCCAGCAGCTTGATGTCAGGGACAGTTATCTACGAGCAGTACTTC CASSLMSGTVIYEQYF TRBV5-1 TRBD1 TRBJ2-7 NA
TGCGCCAGCAGCTTGGTACAGGGGGGATCCTATGGCTACACCTTC CASSLVQGGSYGYTF TRBV5-1 TRBD1 TRBJ1-2 NA
TGTGCCTGGAGTGTACAACAGGGTAATGAAAAACTGTTTTTT CAWSVQQGNEKLFF TRBV30 NA TRBJ1-4 NA
TGTGCCAGCAGCTCACGTGCTTCTGGACAGGGGAGGGGGTTGTATGGCTACACCTTC CASSSRASGQGRGLYGYTF TRBV13 TRBD1 TRBJ1-2 NA
TGTGCCAGCAGCGGCAAGGACACCAACTATGGCTACACCTTC CASSGKDTNYGYTF TRBV9 NA TRBJ1-2 NA
TGTGCCAGCAGCTTGAGTCTGACGGGACAGTCCTACGAGCAGTACTTC CASSLSLTGQSYEQYF TRBV5-6 TRBD1 TRBJ2-7 NA
TGTGCCAGCAGCTTGATGGTAGCGGGGGGATCCCTGAGCTCCTACGAGCAGTACTTC CASSLMVAGGSLSSYEQYF TRBV5-6 TRBD2 TRBJ2-7 NA
TGTGCCAGTAGTATAGATCGGGAAAGAAGATATGAAAAACTGTTTTTT CASSIDRERRYEKLFF TRBV19 NA TRBJ1-4 NA
TGTGCCACCCAAGCGGGGATCCAATACGAGCAGTACTTC CATQAGIQYEQYF TRBV6-5 TRBD2 TRBJ2-7 NA
TGTGCCAGCAGCGTAGCTAAGGAGGGGTCTGGGGCCAACGTCCTGACTTTC CASSVAKEGSGANVLTF TRBV9 NA TRBJ2-6 NA
TGTGCCAGCAGCAAAGGCGTACTAGCGGGGGTTGAGACCCAGTACTTC CASSKGVLAGVETQYF TRBV7-9 TRBD2 TRBJ2-5 NA
TGTGCCAGCAGCTCCGGGACAGGACTTCAAGAGACCCAGTACTTC CASSSGTGLQETQYF TRBV5-8 TRBD1 TRBJ2-5 NA
TGTGCCAGCAGCCAAGTTCCGGGACAGGGCTCCTACGAGCAGTACTTC CASSQVPGQGSYEQYF TRBV14 TRBD1 TRBJ2-7 NA
TGCGCCAGCAGCTTGGATCAGGGGCCCTACGAGCAGTACTTC CASSLDQGPYEQYF TRBV5-1 NA TRBJ2-7 few
TGTGCCACAACAGGGGAGAGCTATGGCTACACCTTC CATTGESYGYTF TRBV10-3 TRBD1 TRBJ1-2 NA